Each of the 25 T cell receptor beta chains below was sequenced from the same sample in a study of naive and memory T cell subsets (dated by TCRdb to about 2017). The library was built by means of UMI-ligation and nested PCR. The sequencing machine was an Illumina MiSeq. The beta constant-region primer was an equimolar mix of two oligonucleotides covering both TRBC1 and TRBC2. TCRdb trimmed the raw reads at Q25, called clones with MiXCR and kept productive beta chains. Every distinct CDR3 protein forms one entry, paired with its most common genes and DNA. This sample has over 25,000 distinct CDR3 sequences in its table, and around 10% of those were observed once. In total, the top ten clones hold around a sixth of the sample. The material sequenced was effector memory CD4+ T cells from blood. Taken with the paper, the label for cell subset or site translates to: effector memory, CD45RA- CD27-. The receptors derive from a human donor in good health.

The chain carries TRBV4-2 and TRBJ2-7, with D perhaps given as TRBD1 or TRBD2 (5 bases each). CDR1 and CDR2 (germline): LGHNA, YNFKEQ. CDR3 length: 17 amino acids. The V gene lost 0 bases and the J gene lost 0 bases, with 15 bases spanning the gap. CDR3 nucleotides: TGTGCCAGCAGCCAAGATCTTGGGGGATGGAGCTCCTACGAGCAGTACTTC. It codes for CASSQDLGGWSSYEQYF.

J is TRBJ2-1 and V is TRBV7-2; 8 bases match TRBD2. J was trimmed by 4 bases and V by 6 bases; bases with no gene match: 5. Germline loops: CDR1 SGHTA, CDR2 FQGNSA. The CDR3 loop spans 14 amino acids. CDR3 DNA: TGTGCCAGCAGTTCTAGCGGGCCTTACAATGAGCAGTTCTTC. It translates to CASSSSGPYNEQFF.

This clonotype turned up a few times. This chain uses TRBV6-1 with TRBJ1-6; D is ambiguous. Germline V CDR1 and CDR2: MNHNS, SASEGT. This CDR3 has 13 amino acids. V was shortened by 8 bases and J by 8 bases, with 13 bases between the two germline ends. The CDR3 is CASVPLRDSPLHF. CDR3 nucleotide sequence: TGTGCCAGCGTCCCTCTAAGGGATTCACCCCTCCACTTT.

This clonotype was seen ten or more times. This chain connects TRBV6-2 or TRBV6-3 to TRBJ1-6; weak D call: TRBD1 (5 bases). V shed 10 bases and J shed 9 bases, with 16 bases lying between them. The length of the CDR3 is 13 residues. Per germline, CDR1 MNHEY and CDR2 SVGEGT. CDR3 DNA sequence: TGTGCCACCCGAGCCGAGGGGCTTTCACCCCTCCACTTT. Translating gives CATRAEGLSPLHF.

This clonotype was detected a few times. The chain couples TRBV18 to TRBJ1-5; the match to TRBD1 covers 8 bases. J was trimmed by 0 bases and V by 4 bases; bases with no gene match: 11. Germline CDR1 KGHSH, CDR2 LQKENI. This CDR3 has 18 amino acids. The DNA for the CDR3 is TGTGCCAGCTCACGGCGACCTACAGGGGGTAATAGCAATCAGCCCCAGCATTTT. Translated: CASSRRPTGGNSNQPQHF.

In its sample, this clonotype was seen many times. The chain links TRBV20-1 to TRBJ2-3, with 12 bases matching TRBD2. V lost 6 bases, J lost 6 bases, and 7 bases stayed unmatched. The CDR3 sequence is 14 residues long. CDR1 is DFQATT, CDR2 SNEGSKA, per germline (reference sequence). Here the CDR3 reads CSAPSGGAYDTQYF. For the CDR3, the DNA is TGCAGTGCCCCTAGCGGGGGGGCCTACGATACGCAGTATTTT.

CDR3 bases: TGCAGTGCTAGAACTAGCGGGGGGGCCGTGAATGAGCAGTTCTTC. This gives the protein CSARTSGGAVNEQFF. The V call is TRBV20-1, the J call TRBJ2-1, with 13 positions matching TRBD2. The CDR3 is 15 residues long. J was trimmed by 7 bases and V by 2 bases; bases with no gene match: 5. CDR1 DFQATT and CDR2 SNEGSKA come from the germline V gene (reference sequence).

This chain connects TRBV6-2 or TRBV6-3 to TRBJ2-2; 10 bases agree with TRBD2. CDR1 and CDR2 (germline): MNHEY, SVGEGT. After removal of 5 bases from V and 2 bases from J, the junction contained 8 bases not matched to a gene. This CDR3 has 17 amino acids. CDR3 bases: TGTGCCAGCAGTCCCGAAAGGACTAGCGGCAACACCGGGGAGCTGTTTTTT. Its translation: CASSPERTSGNTGELFF.

This clonotype was found a few times. The chain uses TRBV11-1 and TRBJ1-5; D is undetermined. CDR1 and CDR2 from the germline V gene are SGHAT and FQDESV (reference sequence). The CDR3 is 15 residues long. V lost 1 base to trimming and J lost 4 bases, with 11 bases between them. The CDR3 spells CASSLGSSPNQPQHF. The DNA of the CDR3 is TGTGCCAGCAGCTTAGGCTCCAGCCCAAATCAGCCCCAGCATTTT.

This chain uses TRBV20-1 with TRBJ1-5; D might be TRBD1 (5 bases). V lost 3 bases to trimming and J lost 1 base, with 10 bases between them. This CDR3 is 14 amino acids long. Per germline, CDR1 DFQATT and CDR2 SNEGSKA (reference sequence). CDR3 sequence reads: CSASRGVSNQPQHF. For the CDR3, the DNA is TGCAGTGCTAGTCGGGGGGTGAGCAATCAGCCCCAGCATTTT.

The chain recombines TRBV11-2 with TRBJ1-3; D gene ambiguous. In germline, CDR1 is SGHAT, CDR2 FQNNGV. CDR3 length: 14 residues. The germline V and J ends were trimmed by 4 bases and 4 bases, with 11 bases remaining between them. The CDR3 loop is CASSYPTSGNTIYF. As DNA, the CDR3 is TGTGCCAGCAGCTATCCAACCTCCGGAAACACCATATATTTT.

This clonotype is medium-sized (0.01 to 0.1%). The chain employs TRBV7-2 and TRBJ2-1; D is uncertain. The CDR3 has 15 residues. Per the germline V gene, CDR1 is SGHTA and CDR2 is FQGNSA. Trimming left V 6 bases short and J 3 bases short, with 15 bases between. The CDR3 sequence is CASRSPGPNYNEQFF. In nucleotides, the CDR3 is TGTGCCAGCAGGTCTCCGGGCCCCAACTACAATGAGCAGTTCTTC.

This chain uses TRBV6-2 or TRBV6-3 with TRBJ1-1; perhaps TRBD1 as D (5 bases). Per germline, CDR1 MNHEY and CDR2 SVGEGT. The V end was cut by 6 bases, the J end by 0 bases, with 17 bases between. CDR3 size: 16 residues. CDR3 sequence reads: CASSPARNRMNTEAFF. CDR3 coding DNA: TGTGCCAGCAGCCCCGCACGAAACAGGATGAACACTGAAGCTTTCTTT.

This clonotype was observed at least ten times. This chain links TRBV9 with TRBJ2-7; 9 positions agree with TRBD1. Germline assignment: CDR1 SGDLS and CDR2 YYNGEE. The CDR3 length is 14 residues. Germline trimming cut 0 bases from V and 4 bases from J; bases unmatched to any gene: 2. The DNA of the CDR3 is TGTGCCAGCAGCGTAGAGGGACAGGGATACGAGCAGTACTTC. Amino acid sequence: CASSVEGQGYEQYF.

This chain links TRBV5-5 with TRBJ2-2, with 9 positions matching TRBD1. J gave up 4 bases and V 9 bases, and 10 bases lay outside the gene matches. Germline V gives CDR1 SGHKS, CDR2 YYEKEE (reference sequence). This CDR3 is built from 15 residues. This chain's CDR3 is CATQPLDRGTGELFF. For the CDR3, the DNA is TGTGCCACACAACCCCTGGACAGGGGCACCGGGGAGCTGTTTTTT.

This clonotype was detected many times. This chain connects TRBV24-1 to TRBJ2-2; 8 nucleotides agree with TRBD1. V trimming: 5 bases; J trimming: 6 bases; junction bases outside the gene matches: 10. In germline, CDR1 is KGHDR, CDR2 SFDVKD. The CDR3 length is 16 residues. The CDR3 region is CATSGKTGALSGELFF. The CDR3 DNA sequence: TGTGCCACCAGTGGAAAGACAGGGGCCCTCTCCGGGGAGCTGTTTTTT.

This chain links TRBV7-2 with TRBJ2-1, with no clear D. CDR3 size: 15 residues. Germline V gives CDR1 SGHTA, CDR2 FQGNSA. The V gene lost 1 base and the J gene lost 8 bases, with 15 bases spanning the gap. The CDR3 region has the DNA TGTGCCAGCAGCTTAGTAGGAAGGGAAAGTGATGAGCAGTTCTTC. This translates into CASSLVGRESDEQFF.

The table lists this clonotype with many counts. V is TRBV13 and J is TRBJ2-7; the match to TRBD1 covers 8 bases. V shed 3 bases, J shed 6 bases, and the junction held 10 bases outside the gene matches. Per the germline V gene, CDR1 is PRHDT and CDR2 is FYEKMQ (reference sequence). CDR3 size: 15 residues. This CDR3 is CASSFDRGQGGEQYF. In DNA form, the CDR3 reads TGTGCCAGCAGCTTCGATCGAGGACAGGGAGGCGAGCAGTACTTC.

V is TRBV27 and J is TRBJ1-5, with D possibly TRBD1 on 6 matching bases. Germline lookup yields CDR1 MNHEY and CDR2 SMNVEV (reference sequence). This CDR3 has 17 residues. The V end was cut by 3 bases, the J end by 0 bases, with 15 bases between. CDR3 sequence (DNA): TGTGCCAGCAGTTTCCGGCCCCCGGGACATAGCAATCAGCCCCAGCATTTT. It codes for CASSFRPPGHSNQPQHF.

This clonotype is medium-sized within its sample. CDR3 residues: CASSLEGRSGNTIYF. Here the CDR3 DNA reads TGTGCCAGCAGCTTAGAGGGGAGGTCTGGAAACACCATATATTTT. The genes are TRBV7-2 and TRBJ1-3; a weak D match, TRBD1 (5 bases). Germline V gene data show CDR1 as SGHTA and CDR2 as FQGNSA. Trimming stripped 1 base from V and 1 base from J, with 8 bases between. This CDR3 has 15 amino acids.

This clonotype was seen many times. V gene TRBV9 combines with J gene TRBJ2-5; 8 positions agree with TRBD1. This CDR3 spans 15 amino acids. The J segment lost 7 bases and the V segment lost 3 bases, leaving 11 bases of the junction unmatched. Germline-derived CDR1 and CDR2 are SGDLS and YYNGEE. The CDR3 bases are TGTGCCAGCAGCGCAGGACAGGGCGAGAGAGGGACCCAGTACTTC. Its translation is CASSAGQGERGTQYF.

This rearrangement joins TRBV6-2 or TRBV6-3 to TRBJ2-5; possibly TRBD2 for D (5 bases). V was shortened by 6 bases and J by 1 base, with 12 bases between the two germline ends. Germline V gene data show CDR1 as MNHEY and CDR2 as SVGEGT. The CDR3 consists of 14 residues. Here the CDR3 DNA reads TGTGCCAGCAGCGGAGGAGGCAGCCAAGAGACCCAGTACTTC. Its protein product is CASSGGGSQETQYF.

In DNA, the CDR3 is TGTGCCAGCAGCCACGGGGGACTAAACACCGGGGAGCTGTTTTTT. This codes for CASSHGGLNTGELFF. The J gene is TRBJ2-2, the V gene TRBV7-2; 7 positions agree with TRBD2. The CDR3 extends over 15 amino acids. Per germline, CDR1 SGHTA and CDR2 FQGNSA. Trimming took 5 bases from V and 2 from J; bases not matched to a gene: 5.

The chain couples TRBV12-3 or TRBV12-4 to TRBJ2-3; D may match TRBD1 or TRBD2 (7 bases each). V shed 1 base and J shed 4 bases, with 18 bases lying between them. CDR3 length: 17 residues. This CDR3 is CASSLGGGGQSADTQYF. DNA for the CDR3: TGTGCCAGCAGTTTAGGTGGGGGGGGACAGTCGGCAGATACGCAGTATTTT.

This clonotype is medium-sized in the sample. The chain recombines TRBV29-1 with TRBJ2-7; 9 bases match TRBD2. Germline-derived CDR1 and CDR2 are SQVTM and ANQGSEA. This CDR3 spans 14 amino acids. V was clipped by 6 bases and J by 2 bases; unmatched bases: 8. The CDR3 nucleotides are TGCAGCGTGCGGTCCGCGGGAGGGCCCTACGAGCAGTACTTC. Residues: CSVRSAGGPYEQYF.